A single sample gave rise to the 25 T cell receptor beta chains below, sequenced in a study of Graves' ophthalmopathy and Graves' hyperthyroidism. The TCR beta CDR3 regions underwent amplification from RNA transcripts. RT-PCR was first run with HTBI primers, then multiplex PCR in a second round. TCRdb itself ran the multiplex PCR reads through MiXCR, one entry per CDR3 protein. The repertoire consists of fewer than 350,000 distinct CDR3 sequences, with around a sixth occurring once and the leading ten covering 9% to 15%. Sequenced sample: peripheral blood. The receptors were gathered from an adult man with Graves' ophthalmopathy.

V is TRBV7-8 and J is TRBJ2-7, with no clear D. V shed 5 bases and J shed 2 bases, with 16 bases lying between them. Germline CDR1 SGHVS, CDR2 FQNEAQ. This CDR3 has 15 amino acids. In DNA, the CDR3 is TGTGCCAGCAGCCCCGACAAGGCCTTTACCTACGAGCAGTACTTC. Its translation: CASSPDKAFTYEQYF.

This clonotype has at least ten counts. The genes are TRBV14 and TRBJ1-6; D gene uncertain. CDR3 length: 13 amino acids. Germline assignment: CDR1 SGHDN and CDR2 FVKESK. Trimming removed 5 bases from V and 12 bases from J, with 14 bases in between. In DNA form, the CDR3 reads TGTGCCAGCAGCTCGGCACGAGATATACCCCTCCACTTT. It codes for CASSSARDIPLHF.

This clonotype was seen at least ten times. CDR3: CASSYQTGHSNQPQHF. In nucleotides, the CDR3 is TGTGCCAGCAGTTATCAGACAGGCCATAGCAATCAGCCCCAGCATTTT. V usage is TRBV6-2 or TRBV6-3 and J usage is TRBJ1-5; D possibly corresponds to TRBD1 (6 bases). V gave up 3 bases and J gave up 0 bases, with 12 bases separating them. The CDR3 is made up of 16 amino acids. Per the germline V gene, CDR1 is MNHEY and CDR2 is SVGEGT.

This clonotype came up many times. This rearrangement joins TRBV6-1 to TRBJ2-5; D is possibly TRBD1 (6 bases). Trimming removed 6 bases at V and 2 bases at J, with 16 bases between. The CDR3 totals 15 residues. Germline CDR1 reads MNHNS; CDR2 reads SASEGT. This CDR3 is CASRFSPGQQETQYF. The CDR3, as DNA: TGTGCCAGCAGGTTTAGTCCAGGACAGCAAGAGACCCAGTACTTC.

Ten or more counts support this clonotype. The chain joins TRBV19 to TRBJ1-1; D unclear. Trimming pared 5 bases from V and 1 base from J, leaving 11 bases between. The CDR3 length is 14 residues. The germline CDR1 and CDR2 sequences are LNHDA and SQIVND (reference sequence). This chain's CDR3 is CASSESWPNTEAFF. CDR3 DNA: TGTGCCAGTAGTGAGAGTTGGCCGAACACTGAAGCTTTCTTT.

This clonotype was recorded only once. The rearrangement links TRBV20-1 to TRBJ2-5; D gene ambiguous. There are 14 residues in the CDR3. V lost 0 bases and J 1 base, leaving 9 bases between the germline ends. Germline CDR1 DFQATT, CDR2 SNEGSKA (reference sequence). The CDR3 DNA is TGCAGTGCTAGAGAAGCCTCACCCCAAGAGACCCAGTACTTC. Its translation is CSAREASPQETQYF.

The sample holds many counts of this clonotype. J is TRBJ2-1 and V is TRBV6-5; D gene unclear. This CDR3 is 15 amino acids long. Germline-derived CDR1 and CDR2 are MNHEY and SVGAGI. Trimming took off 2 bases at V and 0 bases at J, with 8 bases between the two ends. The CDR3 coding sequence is TGTGCCAGCAGTTACCCGAAAGGCTCCTACAATGAGCAGTTCTTC. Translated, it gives CASSYPKGSYNEQFF.

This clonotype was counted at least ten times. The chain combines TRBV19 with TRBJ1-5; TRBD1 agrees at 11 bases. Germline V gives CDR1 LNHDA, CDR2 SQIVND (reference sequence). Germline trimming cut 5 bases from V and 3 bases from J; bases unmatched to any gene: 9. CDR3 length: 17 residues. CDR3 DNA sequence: TGTGCCAGTAGTCCCCGGACAGGGGGCGACCTCAATCAGCCCCAGCATTTT. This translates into CASSPRTGGDLNQPQHF.

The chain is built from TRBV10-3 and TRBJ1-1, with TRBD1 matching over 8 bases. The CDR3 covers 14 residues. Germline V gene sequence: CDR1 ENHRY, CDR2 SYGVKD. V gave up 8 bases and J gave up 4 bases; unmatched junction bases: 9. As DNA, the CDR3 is TGTGCCATCCAGACAGGGGCGGCGGGCACTGAAGCTTTCTTT. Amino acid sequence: CAIQTGAAGTEAFF.

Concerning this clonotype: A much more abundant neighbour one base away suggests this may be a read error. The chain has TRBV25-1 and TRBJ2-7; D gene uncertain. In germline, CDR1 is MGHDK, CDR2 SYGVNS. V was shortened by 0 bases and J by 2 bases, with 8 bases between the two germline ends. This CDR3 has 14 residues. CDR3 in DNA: TGTGCCAGCAGTGAATATTGGACGCCCTACGAGCAGTACTTC. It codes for CASSEYWTPYEQYF.

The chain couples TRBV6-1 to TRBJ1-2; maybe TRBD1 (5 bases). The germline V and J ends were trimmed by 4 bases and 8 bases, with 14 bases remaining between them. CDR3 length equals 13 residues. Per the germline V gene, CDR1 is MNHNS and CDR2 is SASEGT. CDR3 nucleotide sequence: TGTGCCAGCAGTGCCGGGACCTCCATGGGCTACACCTTC. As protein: CASSAGTSMGYTF.

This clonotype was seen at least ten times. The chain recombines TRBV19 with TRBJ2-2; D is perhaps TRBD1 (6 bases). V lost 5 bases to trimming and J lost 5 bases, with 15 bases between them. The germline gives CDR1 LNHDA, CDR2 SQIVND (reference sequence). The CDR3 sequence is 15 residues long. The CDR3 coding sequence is TGTGCCAGTAGTTCAGGGGTACCGGGTACCGGGGAGCTGTTTTTT. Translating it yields CASSSGVPGTGELFF.

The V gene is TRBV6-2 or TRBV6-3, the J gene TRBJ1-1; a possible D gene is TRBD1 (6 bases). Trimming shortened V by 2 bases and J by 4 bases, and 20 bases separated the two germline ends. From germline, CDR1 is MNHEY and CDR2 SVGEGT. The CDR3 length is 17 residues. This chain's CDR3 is CASSYGTQGLFGTEAFF. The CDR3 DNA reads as TGTGCCAGCAGTTACGGGACCCAGGGGTTGTTCGGCACTGAAGCTTTCTTT.

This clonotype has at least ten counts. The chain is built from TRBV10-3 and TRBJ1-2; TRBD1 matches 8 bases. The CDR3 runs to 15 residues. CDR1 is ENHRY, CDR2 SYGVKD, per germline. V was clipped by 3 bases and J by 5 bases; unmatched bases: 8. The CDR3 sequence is CAISEETGAIYGYTF. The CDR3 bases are TGTGCCATCAGTGAAGAGACAGGGGCGATATATGGCTACACCTTC.

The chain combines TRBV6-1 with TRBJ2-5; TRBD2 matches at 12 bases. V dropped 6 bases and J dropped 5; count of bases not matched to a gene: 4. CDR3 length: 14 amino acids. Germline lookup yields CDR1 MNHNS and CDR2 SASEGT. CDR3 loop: CASRRTSGKETQYF. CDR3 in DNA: TGTGCCAGCAGACGGACTAGCGGGAAGGAGACCCAGTACTTC.

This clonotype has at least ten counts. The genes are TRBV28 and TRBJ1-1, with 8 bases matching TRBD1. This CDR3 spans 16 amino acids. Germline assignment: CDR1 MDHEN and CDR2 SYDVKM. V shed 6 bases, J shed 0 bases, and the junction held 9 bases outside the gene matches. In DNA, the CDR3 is TGTGCCAGCAGGACGGGACAGGCCCAGATGAACACTGAAGCTTTCTTT. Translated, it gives CASRTGQAQMNTEAFF. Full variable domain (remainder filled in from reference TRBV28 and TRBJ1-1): DVKVTQSSRYLVKRTGEKVFLECVQDMDHENMFWYRQDPGLGLRLIYFSYDVKMKEKGDIPEGYSVSREKKERFSLILESASTNQTSMYLCASRTGQAQMNTEAFFGQGTRLTVV.

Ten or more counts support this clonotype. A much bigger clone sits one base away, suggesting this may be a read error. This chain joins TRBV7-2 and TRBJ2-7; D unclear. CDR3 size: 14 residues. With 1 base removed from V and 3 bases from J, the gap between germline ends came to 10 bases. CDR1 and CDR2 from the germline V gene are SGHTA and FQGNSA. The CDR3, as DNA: TGTGCCAGCAGCTTAGTAGGGCGGTTCTACGAGCAGTACTTC. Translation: CASSLVGRFYEQYF.

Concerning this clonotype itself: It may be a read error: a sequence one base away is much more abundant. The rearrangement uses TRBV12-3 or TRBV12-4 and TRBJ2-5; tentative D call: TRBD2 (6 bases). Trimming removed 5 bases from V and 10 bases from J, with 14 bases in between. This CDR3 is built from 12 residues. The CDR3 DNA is TGTGCCAGCAGTCCCGGGGGTCTGAGCCAGTACTTC. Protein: CASSPGGLSQYF.

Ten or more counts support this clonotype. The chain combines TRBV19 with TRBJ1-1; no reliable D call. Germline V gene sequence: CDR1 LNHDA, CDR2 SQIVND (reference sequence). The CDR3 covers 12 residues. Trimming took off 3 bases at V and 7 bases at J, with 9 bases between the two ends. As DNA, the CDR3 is TGTGCCAGTAGTATTGATCCAGGTGAAGCTTTCTTT. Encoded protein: CASSIDPGEAFF. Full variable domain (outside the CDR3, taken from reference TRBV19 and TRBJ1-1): DGGITQSPKYLFRKEGQNVTLSCEQNLNHDAMYWYRQDPGQGLRLIYYSQIVNDFQKGDIAEGYSVSREKKESFPLTVTSAQKNPTAFYLCASSIDPGEAFFGQGTRLTVV.

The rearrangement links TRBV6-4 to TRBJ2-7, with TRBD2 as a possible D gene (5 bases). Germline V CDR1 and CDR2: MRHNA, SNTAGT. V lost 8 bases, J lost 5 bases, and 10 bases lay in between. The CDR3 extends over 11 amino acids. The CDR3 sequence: CASGRSNEQYF. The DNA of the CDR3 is TGTGCCAGCGGGAGATCGAACGAGCAGTACTTC.

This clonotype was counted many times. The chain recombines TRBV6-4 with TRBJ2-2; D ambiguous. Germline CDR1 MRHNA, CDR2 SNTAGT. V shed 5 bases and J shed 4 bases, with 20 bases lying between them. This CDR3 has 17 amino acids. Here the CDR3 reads CASSRSPTSLATGELFF. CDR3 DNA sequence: TGTGCCAGCAGTCGCTCCCCGACGTCTTTGGCCACCGGGGAGCTGTTTTTT.

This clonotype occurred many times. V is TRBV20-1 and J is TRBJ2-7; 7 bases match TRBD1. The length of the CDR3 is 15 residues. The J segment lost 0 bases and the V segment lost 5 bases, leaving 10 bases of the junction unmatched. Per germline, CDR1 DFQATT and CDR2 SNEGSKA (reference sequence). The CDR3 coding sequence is TGCAGTGCTCCCAGACGACAGGGATTCTCCTACGAGCAGTACTTC. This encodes CSAPRRQGFSYEQYF.

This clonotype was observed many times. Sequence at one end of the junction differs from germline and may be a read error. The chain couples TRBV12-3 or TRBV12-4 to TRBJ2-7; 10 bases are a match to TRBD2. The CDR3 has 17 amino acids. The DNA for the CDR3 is TGTGCCAGCACCCCTAAGGAGGCTAGCGGGAGCTCCTACGAGCAGCACTTC. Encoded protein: CASTPKEASGSSYEQHF.

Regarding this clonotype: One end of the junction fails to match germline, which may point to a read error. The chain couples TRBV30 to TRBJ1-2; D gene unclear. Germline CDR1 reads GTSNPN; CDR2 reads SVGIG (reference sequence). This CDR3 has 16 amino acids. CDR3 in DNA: TGTGCCCGGAGTGAGATGGCGGCATGGTTGAACTATGGCTACACCTTC. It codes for CARSEMAAWLNYGYTF.

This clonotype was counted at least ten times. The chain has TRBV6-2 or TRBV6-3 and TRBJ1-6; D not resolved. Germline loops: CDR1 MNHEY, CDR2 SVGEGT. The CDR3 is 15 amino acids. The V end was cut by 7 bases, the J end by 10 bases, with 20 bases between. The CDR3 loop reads CASTIRGPLNSPLHF. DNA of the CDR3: TGTGCCAGCACCATACGGGGTCCTCTGAACTCACCCCTCCACTTT.